This T cell receptor beta chain is from a study of CD8 T cells in Susac syndrome. The V end was cut by 4 bases, the J end by 3 bases, with 19 bases between. Germline V CDR1 and CDR2: SGHTA, FQGNSA. The CDR3 extends over 18 amino acids. After extraction with the RNeasy kit, about 0.5 to 1 ug of the RNA was reverse transcribed using random hexamers. TCRdb called the immunoSEQ multiplex PCR reads again in MiXCR, with one record for every CDR3 protein. Here the sample spans roughly 190,000 distinct CDR3 sequences, approximately 93% being singletons. Source material: CD4+ T cells from PBMCs. This chain links TRBV7-2 with TRBJ1-6, with D possibly matching TRBD1 (5 bases). The origin of this receptor is a human donor in good health. In DNA form, the CDR3 reads TGTGCCAGCAGCTCGGGGACGGCCGCTGATGTCTATAATTCACCCCTCCACTTT. This sequence encodes CASSSGTAADVYNSPLHF.